This T cell receptor (beta chain) was obtained from a study of T-cell memory formation after mild COVID-19. About the study: The TCR clusters were mostly specific to one donor.

Each CDR3 protein is one row after TCRdb ran MiXCR on the 5' RACE reads. The sample yields 100,000 to 120,000 distinct CDR3 sequences, over 15% seen once. This clonotype was counted at least ten times. Its antigen is not known. Study-level results: CD4+ clones that contracted lay mainly in CM and EM; CD8+ ones lay in EMRA. The study detected some responding clones in pre-infection memory, suggesting cross-reactive memory joined.

This CDR3 comprises 15 residues. Germline V gene data show CDR1 as SGDLS and CDR2 as YYNGEE. V gave up 5 bases and J gave up 3 bases, with 15 bases separating them. The sequenced material came from PBMCs or a T cell subset sorted from them (not recorded which). The clonotype was recovered from a man aged 18 to 29 who had mild COVID-19 (a few samples of this study predate the infection). Cell type and time point are not known. The chain carries TRBV9 and TRBJ2-1, with D maybe TRBD2 (6 bases). The DNA of the CDR3 is TGTGCCAGCAGTCCCTGGCGGGGAAACTACAATGAGCAGTTCTTC. Protein: CASSPWRGNYNEQFF.